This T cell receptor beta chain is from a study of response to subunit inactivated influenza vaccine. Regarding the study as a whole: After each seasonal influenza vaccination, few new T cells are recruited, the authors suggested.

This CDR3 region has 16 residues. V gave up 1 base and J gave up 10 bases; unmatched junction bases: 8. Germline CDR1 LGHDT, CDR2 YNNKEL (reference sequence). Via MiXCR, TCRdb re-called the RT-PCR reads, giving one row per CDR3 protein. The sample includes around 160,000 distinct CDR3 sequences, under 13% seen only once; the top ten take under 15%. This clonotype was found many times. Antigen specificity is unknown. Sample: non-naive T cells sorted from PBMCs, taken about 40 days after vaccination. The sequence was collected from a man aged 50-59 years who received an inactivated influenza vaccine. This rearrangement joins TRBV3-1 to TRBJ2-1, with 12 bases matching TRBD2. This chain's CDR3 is CASSQAGTSGRLEQFF. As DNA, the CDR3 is TGTGCCAGCAGCCAAGCGGGGACTAGCGGGCGGTTGGAGCAGTTCTTC.